Sequencing of this T cell receptor beta chain was carried out in a study of blood T cell repertoires in COVID-19. Study-level information: The United States, Italy and Spain supplied acute and convalescent COVID-19 samples.

There are 13 residues in the CDR3. Trimming took 4 bases from V and 4 from J, leaving 10 bases between them. Germline CDR1 SNHLY, CDR2 FYNNEI. Sequencing used immunoSEQ multiplex PCR; TCRdb keeps in-frame clones, though not all of them. The sample holds 150,000 to 200,000 clones, about four fifths seen once. Participant age was roughly 18 to 89 years, and participants resided in approximately 24 US areas. Researchers sorted participants into cohorts using their self-reported clinical history. Recovered Cohort 3 donors showed two negative PCRs, clearance, or symptom resolution. The V and J genes are TRBV2 and TRBJ1-1; D is ambiguous. Material: PBMCs or T cells enriched from blood (not recorded which). The sequence derives from a man aged 45 to 65 who had recovered from COVID-19. The CDR3 DNA reads as TGTGCCAGCAGTGTCGGTGGGAGCACTGAAGCTTTCTTT. The encoded protein is CASSVGGSTEAFF.